The present T cell receptor beta chain was sequenced within a study of T cells in localized non-small cell lung cancer. Study-level points and caveats: Clonality of T cells reached its maximum in uninvolved adjacent lung, surpassing tumor. Heterogeneity stays possible, as sequencing covered only one tumor region.

TCRdb's table, derived via immunoSEQ multiplex PCR, lists solely in-frame clones and lacks some. The sample gives some 130,000 clones, about 90% of which show up once; approximately 1.5% is in the top ten. With 7 bases clipped from V and 9 bases from J, the junction kept 14 bases outside the gene matches. From germline, CDR1 is MNHNS and CDR2 SASEGT. The CDR3 has 15 amino acids. Turning to this clone: Its antigen is currently unknown.

Sequenced here: peripheral blood, sampled before any cancer treatment. The chain carries TRBV6-1 and TRBJ2-1; 8 nucleotides match TRBD2. This receptor was obtained from a female donor of 60 years or more with stage I lung adenocarcinoma. The CDR3 region has the DNA TGTGCCAGCACCTCCCAAAGAGCGGGAGAGGTTGAGCAGTTCTTC. The encoded protein is CASTSQRAGEVEQFF.